This T cell receptor (beta chain) came from a study of a mutant IDH1 vaccine in newly diagnosed glioma. As for the study in general: The earlier regimen, radiotherapy, temozolomide, or both, was most often both. Week 35 was assigned to visit V12, and week 47 was assigned to visit V13. Overall study findings and caveats: The occurrence of vaccine-induced immune responses was seen in roughly 93% of patients.

In the case of this clone: Its specificity is not known.

Data came from immunoSEQ multiplex PCR; TCRdb stores just in-frame clones and leaves some out. The data hold 25,000 to 35,000 clones, with 80% to 85% observed a single time. CDR3 length equals 15 residues. CDR1 and CDR2 from the germline V gene are KGHSH and LQKENI. The trim removed 6 bases at V and 4 bases at J, leaving 11 bases unmatched. Described time point: week 47, end of study. Doses of 300 ug of mutant IDH1 20-mer peptide were given with topical imiquimod. Sequences were derived from PBMCs, sampled from a glioma patient whose treatment included an IDH1 peptide vaccine. The rearrangement uses TRBV18 and TRBJ1-1, with 7 positions matching TRBD1. This receptor was taken from a man aged 25-40 years with glioma. As DNA, the CDR3 is TGTGCCAGCTCTTCGGAAGGGCAGGGGGTCACTGAAGCTTTCTTT. This codes for CASSSEGQGVTEAFF.